The present entry profiles one T cell receptor beta chain with its context. CDR3 size: 15 residues. V dropped 7 bases and J dropped 9; count of bases not matched to a gene: 15. CDR1 is MNHEY, CDR2 SMNVEV, per germline (reference sequence). The record originates from a study of blood T cell repertoires in COVID-19. Study details: The origin of the acute and convalescent COVID-19 samples was the United States, Italy and Spain. Sample material is recorded as cDNA or gDNA derived from T cells, B-cell-depleted T cells, or PBMCs.

Profiled with immunoSEQ multiplex PCR; TCRdb holds only in-frame clones, not every one. The sample yields about 310,000 clones, nearly 90% seen once. The chain links TRBV27 to TRBJ2-1, with 7 bases fitting TRBD2. The receptor was derived from a young woman who had recovered from COVID-19. Specimen: PBMCs or T cells enriched from blood (not recorded which). The CDR3 spells CASTPGGSGWVEQFF. In DNA form, the CDR3 reads TGTGCCAGCACGCCAGGCGGGAGTGGGTGGGTTGAGCAGTTCTTC.